This T cell receptor beta chain was obtained from a study of T cell responses to AZD1222 COVID-19 vaccine. This clone has just one count. Method: immunoSEQ multiplex PCR; TCRdb's copy keeps in-frame clones and lacks some. The sample consists of 65,000 to 90,000 clones, about 86% of them appearing once. Trimming removed 3 bases at V and 0 bases at J, with 12 bases between. This CDR3 comprises 17 residues. Looked up from germline, CDR1 is MNHNS and CDR2 is SASEGT. The chain employs TRBV6-1 and TRBJ2-6; maybe TRBD1 (5 bases). This specimen consisted of peripheral blood, obtained on day 0 of AZD1222 vaccination. The clonotype comes from an adult in good health. The CDR3 DNA reads TGTGCCAGCAGTGATCAGGGCTCAGGCTCTGGGGCCAACGTCCTGACTTTC. Encoded protein: CASSDQGSGSGANVLTF.